This T cell receptor beta chain is from a study of blood T cells in healthy people across ages. The CDR3 is made up of 17 amino acids. Germline V gives CDR1 SGHTA, CDR2 FQGNSA. J was trimmed by 3 bases and V by 0 bases; bases with no gene match: 5. For the second PCR, which ran for about 6 to 12 cycles, a sample-barcoded 5' primer and a J-beta primer mix were used. Each cDNA molecule carried a tag from a template-switch adaptor that contained 12 random nucleotides. MiXCR was run by TCRdb on the 5' RACE reads, yielding one entry per CDR3 protein. The data hold 1,500,000 or so distinct CDR3 sequences, with almost 60% observed a single time. This clonotype was observed once.

The TCR comes from a man younger than 35 in good health. This sequence joins TRBV7-2 and TRBJ2-2; TRBD2 matches at 9 bases. Sample: blood. The CDR3 protein is CASSLALSGGYTGELFF. CDR3 nucleotide sequence: TGTGCCAGCAGCTTAGCGCTTAGCGGGGGCTACACCGGGGAGCTGTTTTTT.